Reported below is one T cell receptor beta chain. MiXCR, applied by TCRdb to the 5' RACE reads, yields one record per CDR3 protein. This table has 550,000 to 700,000 distinct CDR3 sequences, around 15% appearing once. This entry comes from a study of T-cell memory formation after mild COVID-19. The wider study: Clustering of TCRs was largely donor specific.

Germline CDR1 is SNHLY and CDR2 is FYNNEI. V shed 6 bases and J 2 bases; nucleotides not matched to a gene: 9. The CDR3 has 17 amino acids. V is TRBV2 and J is TRBJ2-6; TRBD1 aligns across 8 bases. The sample comprised PBMCs or a T cell subset sorted from them (not recorded which). This receptor was taken from an adult woman who had mild COVID-19 (a few samples of this study predate the infection). Cell type and time point are not known. CDR3 DNA sequence: TGTGCCAGCAGGGGCGGACAGGGTGTTACTGGGGCCAACGTCCTGACTTTC. Its translation is CASRGGQGVTGANVLTF.